These T cell receptor beta chains were read from a single sample in a study of beta chain features in type 1 diabetes. TCRdb keeps only in-frame clones here, not all; method: immunoSEQ multiplex PCR. The sample gives about 410,000 clones, 11% to 15% of which show up once; roughly 0.04% is in the top ten. The material sequenced was naive CD4+ T cells from blood. The receptors here all came from a man aged 25 to 45 in good health. Each CDR3 is given with its conserved first and last residue. Each record gives: J gene, V gene, D gene, CDR3 length, CDR3 protein. D genes are given only for firm matches.

TRBJ2-3	TRBV30	NA	15	CAWSPIAATQHTQYF
TRBJ1-1	TRBV29-1	NA	13	CSVFGRMNTEAFF
TRBJ1-1	TRBV14	TRBD1	17	CASSPRFGQGGNTEAFF
TRBJ2-3	TRBV29-1	NA	13	CSVEETTTDTQYF
TRBJ1-2	TRBV18	NA	15	CASSLDDSVAYGYTF
TRBJ2-3	TRBV7-9	TRBD2	16	CASSLGLAGVRDTQYF
TRBJ2-3	TRBV7-9	NA	13	CASRRKLTDTQYF
TRBJ2-1	TRBV10-3	TRBD1	14	CAISTGQVYNEQFF
TRBJ2-3	TRBV5-4	NA	14	CASSPKWKTDTQYF
TRBJ1-2	TRBV29-1	TRBD1	14	CSVRVSQGAQGYTF
TRBJ2-3	TRBV7-2	TRBD1	16	CASTLIQGALTDTQYF
TRBJ2-7	TRBV6-5	NA	14	CASSYSRVGYEQYF
TRBJ2-3	TRBV29-1	NA	11	CSVSFTDTQYF
TRBJ2-1	TRBV29-1	NA	14	CSVEVYSGYNEQFF
TRBJ2-3	TRBV6-6	NA	15	CASRLGRVSTDTQYF
TRBJ2-5	TRBV6-5	NA	14	CASSYSRGSKTQYF
TRBJ1-5	TRBV4-1	NA	17	CASSQDREPRWAQPQHF
TRBJ1-2	TRBV19	NA	15	CASSITPKQGYGYTF
TRBJ1-5	TRBV29-1	NA	12	CSAGAGNQPQHF
TRBJ2-3	TRBV29-1	TRBD2	17	CSVEGASGRASTDTQYF
TRBJ2-3	TRBV9	NA	13	CASSVVATDTQYF
TRBJ2-5	TRBV6-1	NA	13	CASRRQFQETQYF
TRBJ1-2	TRBV15	NA	12	CATSQQGVGYTF
TRBJ2-3	TRBV5-4	NA	13	CASRGFGTDTQYF
TRBJ2-5	TRBV30	TRBD2	14	CAWSPRLAGGIQYF
TRBJ2-1	TRBV4-1	TRBD2	20	CASSQDRQLAGGPTYNEQFF
TRBJ2-1	TRBV30	NA	12	CAWSTLRDEQFF
TRBJ2-2	TRBV2	TRBD2	15	CASSGTSPNTGELFF
TRBJ2-1	TRBV5-4	NA	16	CASSLEVYGSYNEQFF
TRBJ1-1	TRBV29-1	NA	15	CSAITSGRLNTEAFF
TRBJ2-3	TRBV6-1	NA	14	CASRQARSTDTQYF
TRBJ2-1	TRBV5-4	TRBD2	14	CASSLVSGMAEQFF
TRBJ1-5	TRBV7-2	TRBD1	14	CASRRQGAGQPQHF
TRBJ1-1	TRBV5-1	NA	14	CASRGTGMNTEAFF
TRBJ2-4	TRBV7-3	NA	16	CASSPSGAGAKNIQYF
TRBJ2-1	TRBV14	TRBD1	17	CASSQEGTGLSYNEQFF
TRBJ2-2	TRBV7-9	NA	14	CASRLGTRTGELFF
TRBJ1-2	TRBV11-3	NA	15	CASSSSRGQPYGYTF
TRBJ2-3	TRBV11-3	NA	16	CASSFGRSGLTDTQYF
TRBJ2-3	TRBV28	NA	14	CASSHRDIQDTQYF
TRBJ2-3	TRBV9	TRBD1	19	CASSVEAFGTGTFTDTQYF
TRBJ2-5	TRBV5-1	NA	14	CASKRWAEEETQYF
TRBJ1-5	TRBV7-2	NA	15	CASILNRNSNQPQHF
TRBJ2-1	TRBV5-6	TRBD2	14	CASSPGTSLNEQFF
TRBJ2-2	TRBV10-3	NA	14	CAISVGGNTGELFF
TRBJ2-7	TRBV4-3	TRBD1	15	CASSQQRDRDYEQYF
TRBJ2-3	TRBV4-3	NA	15	CASSQDRTGTDTQYF
TRBJ1-3	TRBV18	NA	15	CASSRAGDSGNTIYF
TRBJ1-5	TRBV7-6	NA	13	CASSQGTHQPQHF
TRBJ2-5	TRBV5-4	TRBD2	15	CASSLPGLAGETQYF
TRBJ2-1	TRBV4-3	TRBD2	20	CASSQERTRLLAGSYNEQFF